This is a list of T cell receptor beta chains from one sample in a study of T cells in Graves' hyperthyroidism and ophthalmopathy. TCRdb recomputed calls from the multiplex PCR reads with MiXCR, one row per CDR3 protein. The sample holds roughly 400,000 distinct CDR3 sequences; approximately 15% are singletons and the top ten take about a quarter. What was sequenced was blood. The receptors were sampled from a woman younger than 30 with Graves' hyperthyroidism that later progressed to Graves' ophthalmopathy. The CDR3 runs from the conserved cysteine through the conserved F or W. Each record gives: CDR3 length, V gene, CDR3 protein.

>18|TRBV7-9
CASSALGIAGDFYNEQFF
>15|TRBV2
CASSEGTSGRNEQFF
>15|TRBV4-1
CASSYHRGREETQYF
>13|TRBV12-5
CASGFDGQRPQHF
>13|TRBV2
CASSPGLGETQYF
>15|TRBV2
CASSLGGEARGEQYF
>14|TRBV12-3/TRBV12-4
CASGQGLRNQPQHF
>17|TRBV7-2
CASSFGPRWRDNQPQHF
>15|TRBV12-3/TRBV12-4
CASNRGGYSNQPQHF
>18|TRBV27
CASSEYTAVQGRDTEAFF
>14|TRBV9
CASSLTAMNTEAFF
>14|TRBV6-2/TRBV6-3
CASSTLGIWQPQHF
>15|TRBV3-1
CASSQDSGSDHGYTF
>14|TRBV6-2/TRBV6-3
CASRLADTYNEQFF
>16|TRBV7-9
CASSLVDRILNYGYTF
>13|TRBV12-3/TRBV12-4
CASSQGTHNEQFF
>12|TRBV20-1
CSAEDRTGMVHF
>11|TRBV29-1
CSVVRQGEQYF
>13|TRBV6-5
CASSYMRSYEQYF
>14|TRBV6-1
CASSENGGAYEQYF
>15|TRBV10-3
CAISGIQGFKDTQYF
>15|TRBV5-1
CASRPFWSFKGKLFF
>15|TRBV10-3
CASSGTSGSLDTQYF
>13|TRBV3-2
CASSQNHGDRQYF
>13|TRBV7-9
CASSGIAGPQQFF
>18|TRBV7-8
CASSLRGLLAGTYNEQFF
>14|TRBV5-1
CASATGTGVYEQYF
>15|TRBV28
CASSPTGLANEKLFF
>14|TRBV20-1
CSAPTSRSTGELFF
>15|TRBV28
CASSSIGTGDEKLFF
>16|TRBV20-1
CSARGQGQRVAGELFF
>11|TRBV12-3/TRBV12-4
CASTQATEQFF
>13|TRBV20-1
CSAKQATGVEQYF
>16|TRBV6-5
CASSSLIGRLNTEAFF
>16|TRBV2
CASTQDRGRRDETQYF